These 28 T cell receptor beta chains were sequenced from one sample in a study of T cells after yellow fever vaccination (dated by TCRdb to 2018 to 2020). Sample treatment or condition, as interpreted from the label and publication: live attenuated yellow fever vaccine strain. The method was 5' RACE. Sequenced on an Illumina HiSeq 2500. TCRdb took the public reads, trimmed them with fastp at Q25, ran MiXCR for clone calling and kept in-frame beta chains. Merged by CDR3 protein, the rows form single entries marked with the most common genes and DNA. Present in this sample are fewer than 350,000 distinct CDR3 sequences, 8.7% of which were seen just once. The ten top clones hold around 17% of the sample. The sequencing here drew on PBMCs, taken on the day of the first yellow fever vaccination. The receptor set was obtained from a man between 18 and 35 years old who received the YFV17D yellow fever vaccine.

This clonotype has just a few counts. J is TRBJ2-6 and V is TRBV27; TRBD1 agrees at 8 bases. Germline V gene lookup returns CDR1 MNHEY and CDR2 SMNVEV (reference sequence). J lost 3 bases, V lost 3 bases, and 7 bases had no gene match. The CDR3 sequence is 17 residues long. For the CDR3, the DNA is TGTGCCAGCAGTTTGTTGGCAGGGGGCCTTGGGGCCAACGTCCTGACTTTC. It yields the protein CASSLLAGGLGANVLTF.

This clonotype was recorded a few times. The chain employs TRBV5-4 and TRBJ2-3; D might be TRBD1 (6 bases). Germline assignment: CDR1 SGHNT and CDR2 YYREEE (reference sequence). The germline V and J ends were trimmed by 8 bases and 2 bases, with 9 bases remaining between them. The CDR3 spans 12 residues. CDR3 sequence reads: CASTGTTDTQYF. In DNA form, the CDR3 reads TGTGCCAGTACAGGGACCACAGATACGCAGTATTTT.

This clonotype occurred a few times. The chain employs TRBV5-1 and TRBJ2-5; the D gene is possibly TRBD1 (6 bases). The CDR3 loop spans 14 amino acids. Germline loops: CDR1 SGHRS, CDR2 YFSETQ. V lost 3 bases, J lost 5 bases, and 14 bases lay in between. This CDR3 reads CASSSRDTEETQYF. The CDR3 coding sequence is TGCGCCAGCAGCTCTAGGGACACCGAGGAGACCCAGTACTTC.

There are a few counts of this clonotype. The V gene is TRBV6-5, the J gene TRBJ2-3, with 7 nucleotides matching TRBD2. The CDR3 runs 15 residues. The germline V gene has CDR1 MNHEY and CDR2 SVGAGI. Trimming removed 7 bases from V and 1 base from J; junction bases left unmatched: 8. The CDR3 region is CASKVGGGGTDTQYF. The CDR3 DNA reads TGTGCCAGCAAGGTAGGCGGGGGAGGCACAGATACGCAGTATTTT.

This clonotype was observed a few times. The V and J genes are TRBV12-3 or TRBV12-4 and TRBJ1-2; D is perhaps TRBD1 (6 bases). V lost 3 bases, J lost 0 bases, and 11 bases lay in between. The CDR3 is made up of 15 amino acids. The CDR3 DNA reads TGTGCCAGCAGTTTCTCCAGGGACACTAACTATGGCTACACCTTC. Translating it yields CASSFSRDTNYGYTF.

This clonotype was detected a few times. The V call is TRBV20-1, the J call TRBJ2-3; the match to TRBD2 covers 8 bases. Germline-derived CDR1 and CDR2 are DFQATT and SNEGSKA (reference sequence). The CDR3 spans 14 residues. The V gene end was trimmed by 6 bases and the J gene end by 4 bases; junction bases not matched to a gene: 9. CDR3 in amino acids: CSADPGGRADTQYF. The CDR3 bases are TGCAGTGCAGACCCGGGGGGGCGGGCAGATACGCAGTATTTT.

This sequence joins TRBV6-2 or TRBV6-3 and TRBJ2-2, with D hard to call. CDR1 and CDR2 (germline): MNHEY, SVGEGT. The CDR3 runs to 16 residues. Trimming shortened V by 4 bases and J by 5 bases, and 17 bases separated the two germline ends. The CDR3 reads CASSLYDGAGTGELFF. The CDR3 DNA reads TGTGCCAGCAGTTTATATGACGGAGCCGGGACCGGGGAGCTGTTTTTT.

The chain is built from TRBV4-1 and TRBJ2-7, with 9 bases identical to TRBD1. This CDR3 contains 15 residues. CDR1 and CDR2 (germline): MGHRA, YSYEKL. With V trimmed by 7 bases and J by 3 bases, 10 bases remained unmatched. DNA of the CDR3: TGCGCCAGCACCGAGGGACAGGGAAGGGTCTACGAGCAGTACGTC. Protein: CASTEGQGRVYEQYV.

This clonotype was counted a few times. The V call is TRBV29-1, the J call TRBJ2-3, with 8 bases identical to TRBD1. Germline assignment: CDR1 SQVTM and CDR2 ANQGSEA. Trimming took 4 bases from V and 5 from J; bases not matched to a gene: 5. The CDR3 has 13 residues. The CDR3 coding sequence is TGCAGCGTTGCACAGGGGGTAGGAGATACGCAGTATTTT. This gives the protein CSVAQGVGDTQYF.

The chain couples TRBV10-3 to TRBJ2-3, with 14 bases that match TRBD2. With V trimmed by 3 bases and J by 4 bases, 3 bases remained unmatched. The germline gives CDR1 ENHRY, CDR2 SYGVKD. The CDR3 contains 16 residues. This CDR3 is CAISDRLAGGSDTQYF. The CDR3 DNA reads TGTGCCATCAGTGACCGACTAGCGGGGGGGTCAGATACGCAGTATTTT.

This clonotype has ten or more counts. The chain is built from TRBV7-8 and TRBJ2-3; D ambiguous. V was trimmed by 1 base and J by 2 bases, leaving 4 bases between them. CDR1 is SGHVS, CDR2 FQNEAQ, per germline. This CDR3 spans 13 amino acids. The CDR3 sequence is CASSLEDTDTQYF. As DNA, the CDR3 is TGTGCCAGCAGCTTAGAAGACACAGATACGCAGTATTTT. The full variable domain, completed using reference TRBV7-8 and TRBJ2-3, is GAGVSQSPRYKVAKRGQDVALRCDPISGHVSLFWYQQALGQGPEFLTYFQNEAQLDKSGLPSDRFFAERPEGSVSTLKIQRTQQEDSAVYLCASSLEDTDTQYFGPGTRLTVL.

This clonotype appeared a few times. This chain uses TRBV2 with TRBJ1-1; D might be TRBD1 (6 bases). Trimming cost V 7 bases and J 0 bases, with 12 bases left between them. Germline assignment: CDR1 SNHLY and CDR2 FYNNEI. The CDR3 length is 14 residues. The CDR3 region is CASIRDIMNTEAFF. The CDR3 DNA follows: TGTGCCAGCATCCGGGACATTATGAACACTGAAGCTTTCTTT.

The genes are TRBV21-1 and TRBJ2-4; the table's D call of TRBD2 was not tested on the DNA. TRBV21-1 has pseudogene status. The length of the CDR3 is 15 residues. CDR3 DNA sequence: TGTGCCAGCAGCAAAGGAGAAAGGGCCTCAAACATTCAGTACTTC. Its protein product is CASSKGERASNIQYF.

In this sample, this clonotype turned up many times. The chain couples TRBV12-3 or TRBV12-4 to TRBJ2-7; 8 nucleotides line up with TRBD1. The V and J ends lost 7 bases and 2 bases, in that order; junction bases with no gene match: 7. The CDR3 is 14 residues long. CDR3 sequence reads: CASNPTGVAYEQYF. DNA for the CDR3: TGTGCCAGCAACCCGACAGGGGTTGCCTACGAGCAGTACTTC.

There are a few counts of this clonotype. The chain joins TRBV11-1 to TRBJ2-1, with TRBD2 matching 13 bases. This CDR3 comprises 15 residues. Germline V lookup: CDR1 SGHAT, CDR2 FQDESV (reference sequence). V shed 5 bases and J 11 bases; nucleotides not matched to a gene: 9. In nucleotides, the CDR3 is TGTGCCAGCAGCCAACTAGCGGGGGGGCCTAGTCAGCAGTTCTTC. Amino acid sequence: CASSQLAGGPSQQFF.

This clonotype was seen a few times. The chain links TRBV5-1 to TRBJ2-7; TRBD1 aligns across 9 bases. CDR1 is SGHRS, CDR2 YFSETQ, per germline. The CDR3 is made up of 17 amino acids. The junction had 14 bases not matched to a gene; V was cut back by 4 bases and J by 3 bases. The CDR3 DNA reads TGCGCCAGCAGCGCCGGGACAGGGAATTGGCACAACTACGAGCAGTACTTC. This sequence encodes CASSAGTGNWHNYEQYF.

V gene TRBV5-1 combines with J gene TRBJ1-1; possibly TRBD1 for D (6 bases). The germline CDR1 and CDR2 sequences are SGHRS and YFSETQ. With 4 bases removed from V and 4 bases from J, the gap between germline ends came to 14 bases. This CDR3 is 14 amino acids long. The CDR3 protein is CASSPGQPSTEAFF. CDR3 bases: TGCGCCAGCAGCCCGGGACAACCGAGCACTGAAGCTTTCTTT.

Only a few counts were recorded for this clonotype. The chain recombines TRBV2 with TRBJ1-1; the D is unclear. The CDR3 extends over 15 amino acids. V was cut by 4 bases and J by 2 bases, with 14 bases left in between. Germline CDR1 SNHLY, CDR2 FYNNEI. CDR3 sequence reads: CASSADEASNTEAFF. The CDR3 coding sequence is TGTGCCAGCAGTGCTGACGAAGCCTCAAACACTGAAGCTTTCTTT.

This chain uses TRBV14 with TRBJ1-6; possibly TRBD1 for D (6 bases). The ends were cut back, 1 base at V and 10 bases at J, with 14 bases in the middle. CDR1 and CDR2 from the germline V gene are SGHDN and FVKESK. The CDR3 runs to 15 residues. The CDR3 spells CASSQVTGWESPLHF. CDR3 DNA: TGTGCCAGCAGCCAAGTTACAGGGTGGGAGTCACCCCTCCACTTT.

This clonotype was found many times. This chain joins TRBV5-6 and TRBJ2-3; maybe TRBD1 (6 bases). Germline V lookup: CDR1 SGHDT, CDR2 YYEEEE. The CDR3 consists of 19 residues. Trimming cost V 4 bases and J 2 bases, with 26 bases left between them. The CDR3 sequence: CASSMTGSSFLGFTDTQYF. In DNA, the CDR3 is TGTGCCAGCAGCATGACAGGATCTTCCTTTCTCGGTTTCACAGATACGCAGTATTTT.

This chain links TRBV4-3 with TRBJ1-2; TRBD1 matches at 9 bases. This CDR3 region has 15 residues. Trimming at V came to 1 base and at J to 8 bases, leaving 8 bases not matched to a gene. CDR1 and CDR2 from the germline V gene are LGHNA and YSLEER. Here the CDR3 reads CASSQGTGELFGYTF. As DNA, the CDR3 is TGCGCCAGCAGCCAAGGGACAGGGGAATTGTTCGGCTACACCTTC.

This clonotype has only a few counts. The CDR3 sequence is CASSFQTYGYTF. DNA of the CDR3: TGTGCCAGCAGTTTTCAGACCTATGGCTACACCTTC. This chain joins TRBV28 and TRBJ1-2, with unresolved D. This CDR3 has 12 amino acids. V was shortened by 3 bases and J by 4 bases, with 6 bases between the two germline ends. Germline V gene sequence: CDR1 MDHEN, CDR2 SYDVKM.

The rearrangement links TRBV5-1 to TRBJ2-7; D is possibly TRBD1 or TRBD2 (5 bases each). Trimming took 4 bases from V and 0 from J, leaving 17 bases between them. The CDR3 has 16 residues. Germline CDR1 SGHRS, CDR2 YFSETQ. The CDR3 is CASSMGVAGSSYEQYF. CDR3 nucleotides: TGCGCCAGCAGCATGGGGGTGGCAGGGAGCTCCTACGAGCAGTACTTC.

J is TRBJ2-3 and V is TRBV7-3, with D perhaps matching TRBD1 (6 bases). The CDR3 is 18 amino acids. The germline gives CDR1 SGHTA, CDR2 FQGTGA. V shed 2 bases and J shed 0 bases, with 18 bases lying between them. The CDR3 region has the DNA TGTGCCAGCAGCTTATACCCAGGGGCCGCTACTAGCACAGATACGCAGTATTTT. It translates to CASSLYPGAATSTDTQYF.

Only a few counts were recorded for this clonotype. A read error is likely, as this CDR3 ends without the conserved phenylalanine or tryptophan. The limits of the CDR3 on the DNA are not certain, so only TCRdb's listed CDR3 is given. J is TRBJ2-7 and V is TRBV18; the DNA was not used to check the table's D call, TRBD1. The CDR3 extends over 12 residues, inclusive of both ends. The V gene's germline CDR1 is KGHSH and CDR2 LQKENI. The CDR3 loop reads CASSDDSQGTQY.

This clonotype was counted only a few times. The chain uses TRBV7-2 and TRBJ2-6, with D uncertain. The ends were cut back, 5 bases at V and 3 bases at J, with 11 bases in the middle. The germline gives CDR1 SGHTA, CDR2 FQGNSA. The CDR3 has 15 residues. The CDR3 nucleotides are TGTGCCAGCAGCGCAACAAGCCTTGGGGCCAACGTCCTGACTTTC. This translates into CASSATSLGANVLTF.

The gene calls are TRBV18 and TRBJ2-3; 7 bases align to TRBD2. V trimming: 3 bases; J trimming: 0 bases; junction bases outside the gene matches: 3. CDR1 and CDR2 from the germline V gene are KGHSH and LQKENI. The CDR3 spans 15 residues. CDR3 sequence (DNA): TGTGCCAGCTCACCTCGTAGCGGGAGCACAGATACGCAGTATTTT. Translated: CASSPRSGSTDTQYF. The full variable domain, its missing parts supplied by reference TRBV18 and TRBJ2-3, is NAGVMQNPRHLVRRRGQEARLRCSPMKGHSHVYWYRQLPEEGLKFMVYLQKENIIDESGMPKERFSAEFPKEGPSILRIQQVVRGDSAAYFCASSPRSGSTDTQYFGPGTRLTVL.

Concerning this clonotype: This sequence may be a read error, since a much larger clone differs from it by one base. The rearrangement links TRBV29-1 to TRBJ2-6, with a possible D match to TRBD2 (6 bases). V was pared by 7 bases and J by 2 bases, with 9 bases between. CDR1 and CDR2 (germline): SQVTM, ANQGSEA. This CDR3 has 13 residues. As DNA, the CDR3 is TGCAGCGCAGGAGGGGCTGGGGCCAACGTCCTGACTTTC. Protein sequence: CSAGGAGANVLTF.